The rows below give T cell receptor beta chains drawn from one sample of a study of blood T cell repertoires in COVID-19. The protocol was immunoSEQ multiplex PCR, while the TCRdb copy is restricted to in-frame clones and leaves out a portion. The sample consists of approximately 130,000 clones, around 89% of them appearing once. The sequenced sample was peripheral blood. These receptors were obtained from a human donor in a cohort sampled during active COVID-19. CDR3s include the opening cysteine and the closing phenylalanine or tryptophan. The D gene is left open where the match is weak. Clone size is given for some rows only: seen once, a few or many times, or a class if the clone is expanded.

TGTGCCAGCAGTCCAGCCGGGACAGGGCCCTACGAGCAGTACTTC	CASSPAGTGPYEQYF	TRBD1	.	TRBV7-9	TRBJ2-7
TGCAGCGTTGTACGGGAGACCCAGTACTTC	CSVVRETQYF	.	.	TRBV29-1	TRBJ2-5
TGTGCCAGCAGTCCAACAGGGGGCGAGTATTCACCCCTCCACTTT	CASSPTGGEYSPLHF	TRBD1	.	TRBV2	TRBJ1-6
TGTGCCAGCAGTTCCAGGGGGGTGGAGACCCAGTACTTC	CASSSRGVETQYF	.	.	TRBV28	TRBJ2-5
TGCAGCGTTGAAGATGGGACCGGGACTAGCGGCTACGAGCAGTACTTC	CSVEDGTGTSGYEQYF	TRBD2	.	TRBV29-1	TRBJ2-7
TGTGCCAGCAGCCGCGGACAGGGGAGCAATCAGCCCCAGCATTTT	CASSRGQGSNQPQHF	TRBD1	.	TRBV28	TRBJ1-5
TGTGCCAGCAGCTTAGTTTTTATGGCAGGGCAAAGTGGGGCCAACGTCCTGACTTTC	CASSLVFMAGQSGANVLTF	.	.	TRBV7-9	TRBJ2-6
TGTGCCAGTAGCAAAAAGGAGCGGGGGACTGAAGCTTTCTTT	CASSKKERGTEAFF	.	.	TRBV19	TRBJ1-1
TGTGCCAGTAAGACAGGCCGACAGCCCCAGCATTTT	CASKTGRQPQHF	.	few	TRBV6-5	TRBJ1-5
TGTGCCAGCAGGACAAACACCGGGGAGCTGTTTTTT	CASRTNTGELFF	.	.	TRBV2	TRBJ2-2
TGTGCCAGCAGTTGGGCATCTGAAGCTTTCTTT	CASSWASEAFF	.	.	TRBV12-3/TRBV12-4	TRBJ1-1
TGTGCCAGCAGCCAACATATTCGCGGGAAGGGATATGGCTACACCTTC	CASSQHIRGKGYGYTF	.	few	TRBV3-1/TRBV3-2	TRBJ1-2
TGTGCCAGCACCTCCCCGATTTTAGGGGGGGGCCGCACCGGGGAGCTGTTTTTT	CASTSPILGGGRTGELFF	.	.	TRBV9	TRBJ2-2
TGTGCCAGCAGGGGACAGGGCTATCAAGCTAACTATGGCTACACCTTC	CASRGQGYQANYGYTF	TRBD1	.	TRBV7-9	TRBJ1-2
TGTGCCAGCAGTTCGACATCCAGGGGGCGTGAGTTGGGCTACACCTTC	CASSSTSRGRELGYTF	TRBD1	.	TRBV6-5	TRBJ1-2
TGTGCCAGCAGCCCCACCGGGGACATTCAGTACTTC	CASSPTGDIQYF	.	.	TRBV5-4	TRBJ2-4
TGTGCCAGCAGCCCGTGGACAGGGGACAACAAACTGTTTTTT	CASSPWTGDNKLFF	TRBD1	.	TRBV7-9	TRBJ1-4
TGTGCCAGCAGTTACTCGCGTGTAAATAGCAATCAGCCCCAGCATTTT	CASSYSRVNSNQPQHF	.	few	TRBV6-5	TRBJ1-5
TGCAGTGCTAGTGACCGCGTATCTGGCACAGATACGCAGTATTTT	CSASDRVSGTDTQYF	.	.	TRBV20-1	TRBJ2-3
TGTGCTAGTGGCCCCTCTGAAGCTTTCTTT	CASGPSEAFF	.	once	TRBV12-5	TRBJ1-1
TGTGCCAGCAGCTATACCGGGACAGGGGGCGACGAGCAGTACTTC	CASSYTGTGGDEQYF	TRBD1	.	TRBV7-9	TRBJ2-7
TGCGCCAGCAGCTTGGGGGGCCCGAGCCATGGCTACACCTTC	CASSLGGPSHGYTF	.	.	TRBV5-1	TRBJ1-2
TGTGCCAGCAGTGGAGATAGCAATCAGCCCCAGCATTTT	CASSGDSNQPQHF	.	.	TRBV2	TRBJ1-5
TGTGCCAGTAGTATAGTCGGTGGTGAGCGGGGAGTCTCCTACGAGCAGTACTTC	CASSIVGGERGVSYEQYF	TRBD2	.	TRBV19	TRBJ2-7
TGTGCCAGTAGTAACCCGTGGGAGTTGGGAGAAAAACTGTTTTTT	CASSNPWELGEKLFF	.	.	TRBV19	TRBJ1-4
TGTGCCAGCAGCTTAGAAGGGGATCGGTACACAGATACGCAGTATTTT	CASSLEGDRYTDTQYF	.	few	TRBV11-2	TRBJ2-3
TGTGCCAGCAGCTCGGGGGGGACAACCTCTGGAAACACCATATATTTT	CASSSGGTTSGNTIYF	.	.	TRBV5-4	TRBJ1-3
TGTGCCAGCACCCAGGAGGCTAGCGGGAACACCGGGGAGCTGTTTTTT	CASTQEASGNTGELFF	TRBD2	few	TRBV2	TRBJ2-2
TGTGCCACCAGAAGGACAGGGGAGAGTGAGCAGTTCTTC	CATRRTGESEQFF	TRBD1	few	TRBV24-1	TRBJ2-1
TGCGCCAGCATTAGCGGGGGTTCTCCCAACTCGTGGGGGTACAATGAGCAGTTCTTC	CASISGGSPNSWGYNEQFF	TRBD2	.	TRBV5-1	TRBJ2-1
TGTGCCAGCAGCGCCGCCGGACAGGGAAGCAATCAGCCCCAGCATTTT	CASSAAGQGSNQPQHF	TRBD1	.	TRBV28	TRBJ1-5
TGTGCCAGTAGTATAGTAGGAGCTCGAGGGACCCAGTACTTC	CASSIVGARGTQYF	.	.	TRBV19	TRBJ2-5
TGTGCCAGCAGCTCCCGGGACAGGGTCTCTGAAGCTTTCTTT	CASSSRDRVSEAFF	TRBD1	.	TRBV2	TRBJ1-1
TGTGCCAGCAGCCCGGGGGGAGACGGTTCTCTTTATGGCTACACCTTC	CASSPGGDGSLYGYTF	.	.	TRBV9	TRBJ1-2
TGTGCCAGTAGTATAAGTCAGGGTAGGAATGAGCAGTTCTTC	CASSISQGRNEQFF	.	once	TRBV19	TRBJ2-1
TGCGCCAGCAGCTTGATACCGTGGGAGGTAGGCACTGAAGCTTTCTTT	CASSLIPWEVGTEAFF	.	.	TRBV5-1	TRBJ1-1
TGTGCCAGCAGCTACTCCGGGACAATAGCCAAAAACATTCAGTACTTC	CASSYSGTIAKNIQYF	.	.	TRBV5-4	TRBJ2-4
TGTGCCAGCAGCCAACGGGGGGGCTTTTTCAACACCGGGGAGCTGTTTTTT	CASSQRGGFFNTGELFF	TRBD2	.	TRBV11-2	TRBJ2-2
TGCGCCAGCAGCACTGACAGGGGGCATCGGGAAAAACTGTTTTTT	CASSTDRGHREKLFF	TRBD1	once	TRBV5-1	TRBJ1-4
TGTGCCAGCAGGGGACAGGGGGCAGGTCAGCCCCAGCATTTT	CASRGQGAGQPQHF	TRBD1	.	TRBV6-5	TRBJ1-5
TGCGCCAGCAGCTGGGGGCAGGATGAGCAGTTCTTC	CASSWGQDEQFF	.	.	TRBV5-1	TRBJ2-1
TGTGCCAGCAGCGGACAGATTTCACCCCTCCACTTT	CASSGQISPLHF	.	.	TRBV11-2	TRBJ1-6
TGTGCCAGCAGCTTTCTCCGCGGAAACTCCTACGAGCAGTACTTC	CASSFLRGNSYEQYF	.	.	TRBV11-2	TRBJ2-7
TGTGCCAGCAGCTCGCGGACAGAAAGTGAAAAACTGTTTTTT	CASSSRTESEKLFF	.	.	TRBV9	TRBJ1-4
TGCGCCAGCAGGGTCAGGGATGATTCACCCCTCCACTTT	CASRVRDDSPLHF	.	few	TRBV4-1	TRBJ1-6
TGTGCCAGCTCACCGGGAGGACAGGGGGCAGCTAACTATGGCTACACCTTC	CASSPGGQGAANYGYTF	TRBD1	.	TRBV18	TRBJ1-2
TGCGCCAGCAGCCAAGAAGTGGGACTGGGACTCCATGAGCAGTTCTTC	CASSQEVGLGLHEQFF	.	.	TRBV4-1	TRBJ2-1
TGTGCCAGCAACTCTAGGGGACAGAAAGAGACCCAGTACTTC	CASNSRGQKETQYF	TRBD1	.	TRBV7-9	TRBJ2-5
TGTGCCGGGCAGGTAGCGGGGAAAGATACGCAGTATTTT	CAGQVAGKDTQYF	TRBD2	.	TRBV30	TRBJ2-3
TGTGCCAGCAGTTCACGGACTAGCGGGGTCTACGAGCAGTACTTC	CASSSRTSGVYEQYF	TRBD2	.	TRBV27	TRBJ2-7
TGCAGCGCAGGGACTAGCGGGAGTATTGACTCCTACGAGCAGTACTTC	CSAGTSGSIDSYEQYF	TRBD2	.	TRBV29-1	TRBJ2-7
TGCGCCAGCAGTCAATCATGGGGCTTGGGACTAGCGGGAGGGTTCCAAGAGACCCAGTACTTC	CASSQSWGLGLAGGFQETQYF	TRBD2	.	TRBV23-1	TRBJ2-5
TGCGCCAGCAGCACCGGGACAGAGCAAGAGACCCAGTACTTC	CASSTGTEQETQYF	TRBD1	.	TRBV5-1	TRBJ2-5
TGTGCCTGGAGTGTAAGCCAGGGGGGCGGCTACACCTTC	CAWSVSQGGGYTF	TRBD1	.	TRBV30	TRBJ1-2
TGTGCCAGCAGCATTAGAGGGAGGACCTATGGCGCGAACACCGGGGAGCTGTTTTTT	CASSIRGRTYGANTGELFF	.	.	TRBV7-2	TRBJ2-2
TGTGCCAGCAGTTTAAGAGGACTTTACACAGATACGCAGTATTTT	CASSLRGLYTDTQYF	.	.	TRBV25-1	TRBJ2-3